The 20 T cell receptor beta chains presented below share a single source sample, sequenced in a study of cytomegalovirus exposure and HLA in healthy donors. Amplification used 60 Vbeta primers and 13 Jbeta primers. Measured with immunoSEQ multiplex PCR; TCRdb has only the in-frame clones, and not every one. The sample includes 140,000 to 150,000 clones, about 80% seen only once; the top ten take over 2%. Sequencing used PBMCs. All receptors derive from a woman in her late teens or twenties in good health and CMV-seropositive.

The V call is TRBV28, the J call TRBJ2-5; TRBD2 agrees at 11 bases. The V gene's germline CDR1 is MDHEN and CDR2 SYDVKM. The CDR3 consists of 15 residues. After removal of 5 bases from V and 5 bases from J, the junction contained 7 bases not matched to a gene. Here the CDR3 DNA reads TGTGCCAGCAGTCGAATAGCGGGGGGGCGGGAGACCCAGTACTTC. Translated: CASSRIAGGRETQYF.

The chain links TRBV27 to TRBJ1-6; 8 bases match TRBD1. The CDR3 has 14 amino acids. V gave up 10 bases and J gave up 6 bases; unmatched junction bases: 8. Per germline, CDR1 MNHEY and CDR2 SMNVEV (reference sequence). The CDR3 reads CATKTGDGNSPLHF. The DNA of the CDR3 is TGTGCCACCAAGACAGGGGACGGTAATTCACCCCTCCACTTT.

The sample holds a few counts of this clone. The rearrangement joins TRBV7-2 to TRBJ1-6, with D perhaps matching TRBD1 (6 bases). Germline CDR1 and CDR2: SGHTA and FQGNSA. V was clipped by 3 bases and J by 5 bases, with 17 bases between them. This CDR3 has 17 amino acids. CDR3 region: CASSFGAARTDNSPLHF. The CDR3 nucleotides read TGTGCCAGCAGCTTCGGTGCCGCGAGGACAGATAATTCACCCCTCCACTTT.

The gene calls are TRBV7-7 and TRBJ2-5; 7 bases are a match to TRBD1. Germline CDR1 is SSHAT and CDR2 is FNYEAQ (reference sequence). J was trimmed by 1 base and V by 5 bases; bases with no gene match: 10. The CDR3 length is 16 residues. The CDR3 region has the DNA TGTGCCAGCAGCCCGTACAGGGGCGCTAGCCAAGAGACCCAGTACTTC. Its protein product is CASSPYRGASQETQYF.

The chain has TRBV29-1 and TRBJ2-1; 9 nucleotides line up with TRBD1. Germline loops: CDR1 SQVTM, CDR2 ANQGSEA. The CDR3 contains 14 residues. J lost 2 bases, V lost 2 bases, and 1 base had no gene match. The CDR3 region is CSVEYRGPYNEQFF. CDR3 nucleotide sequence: TGCAGCGTTGAATACAGGGGGCCCTACAATGAGCAGTTCTTC.

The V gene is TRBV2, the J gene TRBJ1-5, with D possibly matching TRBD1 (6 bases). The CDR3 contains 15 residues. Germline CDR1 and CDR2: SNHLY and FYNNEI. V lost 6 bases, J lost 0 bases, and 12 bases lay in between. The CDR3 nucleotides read TGTGCCAGCAGCATACAGGGAAATAGCAATCAGCCCCAGCATTTT. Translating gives CASSIQGNSNQPQHF. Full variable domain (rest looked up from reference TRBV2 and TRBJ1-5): EPEVTQTPSHQVTQMGQEVILRCVPISNHLYFYWYRQILGQKVEFLVSFYNNEISEKSEIFDDQFSVERPDGSNFTLKIRSTKLEDSAMYFCASSIQGNSNQPQHFGDGTRLSIL.

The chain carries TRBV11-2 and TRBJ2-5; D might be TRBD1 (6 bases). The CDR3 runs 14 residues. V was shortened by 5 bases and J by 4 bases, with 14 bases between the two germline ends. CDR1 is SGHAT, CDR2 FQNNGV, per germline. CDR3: CASSPQGTTETQYF. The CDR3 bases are TGTGCCAGCAGCCCGCAAGGGACAACAGAGACCCAGTACTTC.

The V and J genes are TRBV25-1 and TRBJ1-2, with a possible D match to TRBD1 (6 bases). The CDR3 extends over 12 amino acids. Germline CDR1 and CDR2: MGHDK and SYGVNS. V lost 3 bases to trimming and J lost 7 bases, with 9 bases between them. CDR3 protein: CASSEGAVGYTF. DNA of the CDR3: TGTGCCAGCAGTGAGGGGGCGGTTGGCTACACCTTC.

CDR3: CASSSLGQGAGNTIYF. In nucleotides, the CDR3 is TGTGCCAGCAGCTCCCTGGGACAGGGGGCTGGAAACACCATATATTTT. V is TRBV7-6 and J is TRBJ1-3, with 11 bases aligning to TRBD1. Germline V gene data show CDR1 as SGHVS and CDR2 as FNYEAQ. The CDR3 totals 16 residues. V lost 4 bases, J lost 2 bases, and 4 bases stayed unmatched. The variable domain in full, with the rest retrieved from reference TRBV7-6 and TRBJ1-3, is GAGVSQSPRYKVTKRGQDVALRCDPISGHVSLYWYRQALGQGPEFLTYFNYEAQQDKSGLPNDRFSAERPEGSISTLTIQRTEQRDSAMYRCASSSLGQGAGNTIYFGEGSWLTVV.

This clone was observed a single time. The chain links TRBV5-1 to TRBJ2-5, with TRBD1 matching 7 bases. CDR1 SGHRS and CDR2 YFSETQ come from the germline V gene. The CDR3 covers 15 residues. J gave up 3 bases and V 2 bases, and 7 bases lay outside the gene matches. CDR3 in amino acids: CASSLAGGSEETQYF. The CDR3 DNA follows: TGCGCCAGCAGCTTAGCAGGGGGTTCGGAAGAGACCCAGTACTTC.

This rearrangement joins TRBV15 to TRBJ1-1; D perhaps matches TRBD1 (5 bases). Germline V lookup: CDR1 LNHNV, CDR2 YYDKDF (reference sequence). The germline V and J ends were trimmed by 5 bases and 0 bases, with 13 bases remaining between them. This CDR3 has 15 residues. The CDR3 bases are TGTGCCACCAGCTGGGGGGGAAGCATGAACACTGAAGCTTTCTTT. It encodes CATSWGGSMNTEAFF. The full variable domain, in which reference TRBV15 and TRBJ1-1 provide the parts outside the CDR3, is DAMVIQNPRYQVTQFGKPVTLSCSQTLNHNVMYWYQQKSSQAPKLLFHYYDKDFNNEADTPDNFQSRRPNTSFCFLDIRSPGLGDTAMYLCATSWGGSMNTEAFFGQGTRLTVV.

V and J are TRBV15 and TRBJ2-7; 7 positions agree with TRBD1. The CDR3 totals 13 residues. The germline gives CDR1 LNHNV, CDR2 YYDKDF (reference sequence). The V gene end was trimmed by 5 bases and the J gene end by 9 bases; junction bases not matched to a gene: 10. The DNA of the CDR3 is TGTGCCACCAGCGGACAAAACAGGGGTTCGCAGTACTTC. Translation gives CATSGQNRGSQYF.

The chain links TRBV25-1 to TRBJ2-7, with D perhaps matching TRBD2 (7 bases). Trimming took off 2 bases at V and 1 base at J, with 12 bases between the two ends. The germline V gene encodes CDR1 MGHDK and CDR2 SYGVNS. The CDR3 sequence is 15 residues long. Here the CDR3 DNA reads TGTGCCAGCAGTGAAAGGGGGGGGCGATCCTACGAGCAGTACTTC. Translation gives CASSERGGRSYEQYF.

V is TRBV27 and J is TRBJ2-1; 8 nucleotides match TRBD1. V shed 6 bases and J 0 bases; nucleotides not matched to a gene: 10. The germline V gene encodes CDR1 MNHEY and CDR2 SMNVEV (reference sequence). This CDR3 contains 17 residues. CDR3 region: CASRGRTGLRSYNEQFF. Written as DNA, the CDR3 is TGTGCCAGCAGGGGCCGGACAGGGCTTCGCTCCTACAATGAGCAGTTCTTC.

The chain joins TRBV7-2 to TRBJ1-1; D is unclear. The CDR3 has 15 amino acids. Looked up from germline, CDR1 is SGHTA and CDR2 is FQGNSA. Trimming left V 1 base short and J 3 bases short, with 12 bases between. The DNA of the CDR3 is TGTGCCAGCAGCTTAGTAGATCGGGGATACACTGAAGCTTTCTTT. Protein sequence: CASSLVDRGYTEAFF. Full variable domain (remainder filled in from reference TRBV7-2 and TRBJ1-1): GAGVSQSPSNKVTEKGKDVELRCDPISGHTALYWYRQSLGQGLEFLIYFQGNSAPDKSGLPSDRFSAERTGGSVSTLTIQRTQQEDSAVYLCASSLVDRGYTEAFFGQGTRLTVV.

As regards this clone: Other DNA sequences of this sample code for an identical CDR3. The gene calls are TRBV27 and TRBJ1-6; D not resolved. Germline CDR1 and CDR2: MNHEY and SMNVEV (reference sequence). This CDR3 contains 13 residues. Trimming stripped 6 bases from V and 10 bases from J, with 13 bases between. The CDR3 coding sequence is TGTGCCAGCAGGAATAGTAAACTCTCACCCCTCCACTTT. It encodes CASRNSKLSPLHF.

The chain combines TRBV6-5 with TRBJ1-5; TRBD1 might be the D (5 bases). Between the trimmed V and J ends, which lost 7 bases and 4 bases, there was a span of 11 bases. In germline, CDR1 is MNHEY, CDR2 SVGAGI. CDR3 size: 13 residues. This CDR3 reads CASTARANQPQHF. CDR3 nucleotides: TGTGCCAGCACCGCCAGGGCGAATCAGCCCCAGCATTTT.

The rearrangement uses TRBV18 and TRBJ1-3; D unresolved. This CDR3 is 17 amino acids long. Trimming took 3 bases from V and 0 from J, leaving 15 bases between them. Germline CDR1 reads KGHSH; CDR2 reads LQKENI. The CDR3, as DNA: TGTGCCAGCTCACCGCAGGCCGGCCGACGCTCTGGAAACACCATATATTTT. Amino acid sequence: CASSPQAGRRSGNTIYF.

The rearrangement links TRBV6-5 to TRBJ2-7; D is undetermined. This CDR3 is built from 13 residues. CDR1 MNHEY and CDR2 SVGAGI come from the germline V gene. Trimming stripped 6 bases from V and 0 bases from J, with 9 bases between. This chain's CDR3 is CASSQYSSYEQYF. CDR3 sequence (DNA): TGTGCCAGCAGCCAATATAGCTCCTACGAGCAGTACTTC.

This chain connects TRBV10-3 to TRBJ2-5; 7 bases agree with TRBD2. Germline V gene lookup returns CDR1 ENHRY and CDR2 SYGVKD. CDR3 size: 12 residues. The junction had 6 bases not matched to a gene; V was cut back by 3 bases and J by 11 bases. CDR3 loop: CAISDGGGEQYF. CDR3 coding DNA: TGTGCCATCAGTGATGGGGGGGGAGAGCAGTACTTC.